These T cell receptor beta chains were read from a single sample in a study of blood T cell repertoires in COVID-19. Clones were read by immunoSEQ multiplex PCR, and TCRdb kept only the in-frame ones, dropping some. The sample gives hundreds of thousands of clones, roughly 88% of which show up once; 1.4% is in the top ten. Sample: peripheral blood. The receptors were gathered from a woman between 25 and 40 years old with active or convalescent COVID-19. The CDR3 runs from the conserved cysteine through the conserved F or W. A D gene is named only where the DNA matches it firmly. Rows may omit the clone size; those that give it use once, few, many or a size class.

V gene,J gene,clone size,D gene,CDR3 DNA,CDR3 protein
TRBV30,TRBJ2-1,once,TRBD2,TGTGCCTGGAGGGTGGGTAGCGGGACGTACAATGAGCAGTTCTTC,CAWRVGSGTYNEQFF
TRBV3-1/TRBV3-2,TRBJ1-1,once,-,TGTGCCAGCAGCCAAGATAAACGTTACCAAGACACTCCGAACACTGAAGCTTTCTTT,CASSQDKRYQDTPNTEAFF
TRBV7-7,TRBJ2-5,-,-,TGTGCCAGCAGCTTAGAGGGGCGGGAGACCCAGTACTTC,CASSLEGRETQYF
TRBV6-5,TRBJ1-2,-,TRBD1,TGTGCCAGCAGTACAGGGGCATCCAACTATGGCTACACCTTC,CASSTGASNYGYTF
TRBV6-5,TRBJ1-4,once,-,TGTGCCAGCGGCTCGAACGGGAGGGCTAATGAAAAACTGTTTTTT,CASGSNGRANEKLFF
TRBV15,TRBJ1-2,-,-,TGTGCCACCAGTGTATCCCGATCGGGGAACTATGGCTACACCTTC,CATSVSRSGNYGYTF
TRBV7-8,TRBJ2-1,-,TRBD2,TGTGCCAGCAGCTTAGGTGGACTAGCGGGAGCCAATGAGCAGTTCTTC,CASSLGGLAGANEQFF
TRBV6-6,TRBJ2-4,-,-,TGTGCCAGCAGTTACTCGTCCGGGGTAGCCAAAAACATTCAGTACTTC,CASSYSSGVAKNIQYF
TRBV11-2,TRBJ2-1,-,TRBD2,TGTGCCAGCAGCTTAGATCTGTCTAGCGGGAGCCATGAGCAGTTCTTC,CASSLDLSSGSHEQFF
TRBV19,TRBJ1-2,-,-,TGTGCCAGTAGTCGGACAACAGGGCAGATCTTTAACTATGGCTACACCTTC,CASSRTTGQIFNYGYTF
TRBV7-9,TRBJ2-7,-,-,TGTGCCAGCAGCTTAACAGGGAATCCGGTAGAGCAGTACTTC,CASSLTGNPVEQYF
TRBV5-4,TRBJ2-1,-,TRBD2,TGTGCCAGCAGCGGATTAGCGGGGGGGCTTTACAATGAGCAGTTCTTC,CASSGLAGGLYNEQFF
TRBV6-6,TRBJ2-7,-,TRBD2,TGTGCCAGCAGTTATTTTGGACTAGCGGAAAGCGAGCAGTACTTC,CASSYFGLAESEQYF
TRBV12-3/TRBV12-4,TRBJ1-1,-,TRBD1,TGTGCCAGCCGGACAGGGCCCACTGAAGCTTTCTTT,CASRTGPTEAFF
TRBV4-2,TRBJ2-5,-,TRBD2,TGTGCCAGCAGCCAAGAAATAGCGGCTAGCGGGTACCAAGAGACCCAGTACTTC,CASSQEIAASGYQETQYF
TRBV5-4,TRBJ2-5,-,TRBD2,TGTGCCAGCAGCTCGGGACTAGGGCAAGAGACCCAGTACTTC,CASSSGLGQETQYF
TRBV10-2,TRBJ2-5,-,TRBD2,TGCGCCAGCAGCGTTAGCGGGGGTGTAACTGGGGGAGAGACCCAGTACTTC,CASSVSGGVTGGETQYF
TRBV6-5,TRBJ2-6,-,-,TGTGCCAGCAGAAGGGGGGGTGTTTCTTCGGAGGCGACTTTC,CASRRGGVSSEATF
TRBV3-1/TRBV3-2,TRBJ2-1,-,TRBD2,TGTGCCAGCAGCCAAGAGGGGCTAGCGGGCCGCTCCTACAATGAGCAGTTCTTC,CASSQEGLAGRSYNEQFF
TRBV19,TRBJ1-5,-,-,TGTGCCAGTAGTATCCAGGGGCATCAGCCCCAGCATTTT,CASSIQGHQPQHF
TRBV3-1/TRBV3-2,TRBJ1-1,-,-,TGTGCCAGCAGCCACATCCACACGATGCAGGGCCCGAACACTGAAGCTTTCTTT,CASSHIHTMQGPNTEAFF
TRBV12-3/TRBV12-4,TRBJ1-2,-,-,TGTGCCAGCAGTTTAGACAGGCTGAATGGCTACACCTTC,CASSLDRLNGYTF
TRBV5-5,TRBJ2-1,-,TRBD2,TGTGCCAGCAGCTTGGATAGCGGGGCAGGCAATGAGCAGTTCTTC,CASSLDSGAGNEQFF
TRBV9,TRBJ2-1,-,-,TGTGCCAGCAGCGTAAACCGCCCGGATGAGCAGTTCTTC,CASSVNRPDEQFF
TRBV5-8,TRBJ1-5,once,-,TGTGCCAGCACCTTAAGGATGGGAGGTTCCAATCAGCCCCAGCATTTT,CASTLRMGGSNQPQHF
TRBV7-9,TRBJ2-3,-,-,TGTGCCAGCGGATCCCTACGGGCGGAGGACACAGATACGCAGTATTTT,CASGSLRAEDTDTQYF
TRBV3-1/TRBV3-2,TRBJ1-3,few,TRBD1,TGTGCCAGCAGCAGTGGGACAGGGGGTGGAAACACCATATATTTT,CASSSGTGGGNTIYF
TRBV9,TRBJ2-2,-,TRBD2,TGTGCCAGCAGCGGCGGACCAGCGGGGGGGTTTGTTAGCACCGGGGAGCTGTTTTTT,CASSGGPAGGFVSTGELFF